Presented here are 13 T cell receptor beta chains from one specimen sequenced in a study of blood T cell repertoires in COVID-19. Only in-frame clones appear in the TCRdb table, and some are missing; sequencing was by immunoSEQ multiplex PCR. The repertoire consists of about 120,000 clones, with 70% to 85% occurring once and the leading ten covering 0.7% to 1%. Sequenced sample: peripheral blood. All receptors derive from a human donor with acute or convalescent COVID-19. The donor label of this sample is uncertain.

In regard to this clone: Different DNA sequences within this sample yield the same CDR3. The J gene is TRBJ1-2, the V gene TRBV7-9; no definite D call. The V and J ends lost 1 base and 1 base respectively, with 7 bases between them. This CDR3 has 14 amino acids. Germline V CDR1 and CDR2: SEHNR, FQNEAQ (reference sequence). For the CDR3, the DNA is TGTGCCAGCAGCTTAGGGCAAAATAACTATGGCTACACCTTC. It specifies CASSLGQNNYGYTF.

V usage is TRBV12-3 or TRBV12-4 and J usage is TRBJ2-7; D perhaps matches TRBD2 (6 bases). The CDR3 length is 13 residues. V was shortened by 4 bases and J by 5 bases, with 12 bases between the two germline ends. CDR3 in DNA: TGTGCCAGCAGTTATCGGGGGATACACGAGCAGTACTTC. It yields the protein CASSYRGIHEQYF.

Remarks on this clone: A single base is all that separates this from a far larger clone, so a read error is likely. The chain joins TRBV27 to TRBJ1-5; 8 nucleotides align to TRBD1. This CDR3 has 14 residues. Germline CDR1 MNHEY, CDR2 SMNVEV (reference sequence). J was trimmed by 1 base and V by 6 bases; bases with no gene match: 2. The CDR3 DNA sequence: TGTGCCAGCAGGGACAGGGTAAGCAATCAGCCCCAGCATTTT. Protein sequence: CASRDRVSNQPQHF.

The rearrangement links TRBV24-1 to TRBJ1-5, with a weak D call TRBD1 (5 bases). Germline V gene data show CDR1 as KGHDR and CDR2 as SFDVKD. CDR3 length: 13 amino acids. The V and J ends lost 7 bases and 4 bases respectively, with 10 bases between them. As DNA, the CDR3 is TGTGCCACCAGCCGGGGGGGGAATCAGCCCCAGCATTTT. Its translation: CATSRGGNQPQHF.

Many counts were recorded for this clone. The rearrangement links TRBV5-6 to TRBJ2-7; 7 nucleotides match TRBD1. Germline CDR1 reads SGHDT; CDR2 reads YYEEEE. This CDR3 comprises 16 residues. J was trimmed by 5 bases and V by 3 bases; bases with no gene match: 14. The CDR3 protein is CASSSDSDRVLHEQYV. For the CDR3, the DNA is TGTGCCAGCAGCTCAGACTCCGACAGGGTGTTGCACGAGCAGTACGTC.

The chain couples TRBV7-9 to TRBJ2-3, with 7 bases lining up with TRBD1. The J segment lost 3 bases and the V segment lost 1 base, leaving 4 bases of the junction unmatched. The V gene's germline CDR1 is SEHNR and CDR2 FQNEAQ (reference sequence). This CDR3 is built from 15 residues. The CDR3: CASSLGQGPTDTQYF. For the CDR3, the DNA is TGTGCCAGCAGCTTAGGACAGGGACCGACAGATACGCAGTATTTT.

The chain couples TRBV3-1 (or the pseudogene TRBV3-2) to TRBJ2-5; 7 bases align to TRBD1. Germline V gene sequence: CDR1 LGHDT, CDR2 YNNKEL (reference sequence). The V gene end was trimmed by 2 bases and the J gene end by 5 bases; junction bases not matched to a gene: 8. The CDR3 has 15 amino acids. The CDR3 sequence is CASSQTTGSYETQYF. The CDR3 nucleotides read TGTGCCAGCAGCCAAACGACAGGGTCATATGAGACCCAGTACTTC.

This chain joins TRBV24-1 and TRBJ1-2; D is possibly TRBD1 (6 bases). The V gene's germline CDR1 is KGHDR and CDR2 SFDVKD. The CDR3 runs to 14 residues. Between the trimmed V and J ends, which lost 3 bases and 1 base, there was a span of 8 bases. This CDR3 is CATSDRTDNYGYTF. The CDR3 DNA sequence: TGTGCCACCAGTGATAGGACAGATAACTATGGCTACACCTTC.

The CDR3 region is CASSKSPTGEKLFF. CDR3 DNA: TGTGCCAGCAGCAAATCCCCAACCGGTGAAAAACTGTTTTTT. This chain links TRBV7-8 with TRBJ1-4; D unclear. The CDR3 contains 14 residues. The germline CDR1 and CDR2 sequences are SGHVS and FQNEAQ. The V gene lost 5 bases and the J gene lost 7 bases, with 14 bases spanning the gap.

J is TRBJ2-4 and V is TRBV3-1 (or the pseudogene TRBV3-2); 8 bases are shared with TRBD1. The CDR3 length is 17 residues. The J segment lost 6 bases and the V segment lost 4 bases, leaving 14 bases of the junction unmatched. Germline values: CDR1 LGHDT, CDR2 YNNKEL (reference sequence). The CDR3 coding sequence is TGTGCCAGCAGCCGCGACTTTCCAGGGGGCTGGGGAAACATTCAGTACTTC. This codes for CASSRDFPGGWGNIQYF.

This chain joins TRBV18 and TRBJ2-1, with a possible D match to TRBD1 (7 bases). Per the germline V gene, CDR1 is KGHSH and CDR2 is LQKENI. The CDR3 spans 18 residues. V lost 4 bases to trimming and J lost 8 bases, with 27 bases between them. As DNA, the CDR3 is TGTGCCAGCTCACGAGCCCCGGTTCAGGGACAGCCGGGGGATGAGCAGTTCTTC. It is translated as CASSRAPVQGQPGDEQFF.

The chain uses TRBV30 and TRBJ1-6, with 7 bases fitting TRBD1. Germline loops: CDR1 GTSNPN, CDR2 SVGIG (reference sequence). This CDR3 contains 13 residues. J gave up 8 bases and V 5 bases, and 6 bases lay outside the gene matches. The CDR3 region is CAWAQGSDSPLHF. CDR3 sequence (DNA): TGTGCCTGGGCACAGGGGAGCGATTCACCCCTCCACTTT.

This clone was seen a few times. The rearrangement links TRBV10-1 to TRBJ1-1; a possible D gene is TRBD1 (5 bases). Germline-derived CDR1 and CDR2 are WNHNN and SYGVQD (reference sequence). Trimming shortened V by 8 bases and J by 1 base, and 11 bases separated the two germline ends. This CDR3 has 13 residues. The CDR3 nucleotides read TGCGCCAGCCTCGGACACCGGAACACTGAAGCTTTCTTT. Translation: CASLGHRNTEAFF.